This entry features one T cell receptor beta chain sequence. Antigen unknown. Data came from immunoSEQ multiplex PCR; TCRdb stores just in-frame clones and leaves some out. The sample has about 86,000 clones; around 86% are singletons. The source of the sample is a study of radiotherapy plus CTLA-4 blockade in lung cancer. Study observations and caveats: Subsequent to radiotherapy plus ipilimumab, tumor-derived TCR clones underwent expansion in blood.

CDR3 length equals 15 residues. Per germline, CDR1 PRHDT and CDR2 FYEKMQ (reference sequence). V gave up 4 bases and J gave up 5 bases, with 18 bases separating them. The chain joins TRBV13 to TRBJ2-7; D assignment may be TRBD1 or TRBD2 (7 bases each). The material sequenced was peripheral blood, taken from a patient treated with radiotherapy plus ipilimumab. This TCR was recovered from a human donor with non-small cell lung cancer who had stable disease on radiotherapy plus ipilimumab. Here the CDR3 DNA reads TGTGCCAGCAGCTCCGGGGGAGGGGGCCCCCACGAGCAGTACTTC. This encodes CASSSGGGGPHEQYF.